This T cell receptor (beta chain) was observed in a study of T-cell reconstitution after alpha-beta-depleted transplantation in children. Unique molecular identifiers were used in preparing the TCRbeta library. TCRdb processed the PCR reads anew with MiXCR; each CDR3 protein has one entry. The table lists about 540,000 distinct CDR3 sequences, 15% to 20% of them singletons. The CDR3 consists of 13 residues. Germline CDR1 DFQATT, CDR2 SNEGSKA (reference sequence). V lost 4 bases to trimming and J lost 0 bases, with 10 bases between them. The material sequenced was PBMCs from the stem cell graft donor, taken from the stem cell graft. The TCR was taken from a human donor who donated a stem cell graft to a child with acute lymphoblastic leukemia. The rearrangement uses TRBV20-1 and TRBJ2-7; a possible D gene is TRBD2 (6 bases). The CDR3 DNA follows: TGCAGTGCTACTAGCGTTTACTCCTACGAGCAGTACTTC. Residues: CSATSVYSYEQYF.